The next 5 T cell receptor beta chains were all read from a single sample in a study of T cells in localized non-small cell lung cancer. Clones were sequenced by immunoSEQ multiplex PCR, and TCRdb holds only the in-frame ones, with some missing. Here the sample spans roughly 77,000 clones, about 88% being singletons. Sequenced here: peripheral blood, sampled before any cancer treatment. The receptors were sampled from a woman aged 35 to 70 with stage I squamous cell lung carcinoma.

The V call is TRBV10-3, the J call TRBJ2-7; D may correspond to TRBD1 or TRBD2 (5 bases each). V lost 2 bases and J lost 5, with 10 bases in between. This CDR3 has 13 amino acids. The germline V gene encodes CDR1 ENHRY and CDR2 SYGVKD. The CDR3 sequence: CAISENGDDEQYF. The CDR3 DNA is TGTGCCATCAGTGAGAACGGGGACGACGAGCAGTACTTC.

The CDR3 here is CASSEGSSGANVLTF. For the CDR3, the DNA is TGCGCCAGCAGTGAGGGGTCCTCTGGGGCCAACGTCCTGACTTTC. The chain couples TRBV10-2 to TRBJ2-6, with no clear D. Trimming shortened V by 2 bases and J by 0 bases, and 5 bases separated the two germline ends. Germline assignment: CDR1 WSHSY and CDR2 SAAADI. The CDR3 has 15 amino acids.

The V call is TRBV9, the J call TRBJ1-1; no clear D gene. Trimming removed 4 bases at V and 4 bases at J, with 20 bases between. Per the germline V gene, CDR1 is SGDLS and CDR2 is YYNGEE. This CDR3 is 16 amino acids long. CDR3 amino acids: CASSSKTIGIGTEAFF. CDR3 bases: TGTGCCAGCAGCTCAAAGACCATAGGGATAGGCACTGAAGCTTTCTTT.

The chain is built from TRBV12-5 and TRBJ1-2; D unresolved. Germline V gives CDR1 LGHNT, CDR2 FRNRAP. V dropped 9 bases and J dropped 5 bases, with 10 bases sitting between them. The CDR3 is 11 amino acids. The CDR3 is CASLTEYGYTF. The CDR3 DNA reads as TGTGCTAGCCTGACTGAATATGGCTACACCTTC.

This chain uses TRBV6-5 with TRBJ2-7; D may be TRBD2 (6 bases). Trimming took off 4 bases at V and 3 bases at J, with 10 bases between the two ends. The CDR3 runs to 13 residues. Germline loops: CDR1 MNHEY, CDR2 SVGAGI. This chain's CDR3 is CASSSGVYYEQYF. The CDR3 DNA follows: TGTGCCAGCAGTTCGGGAGTTTACTACGAGCAGTACTTC.